A single sample is the source of the 15 T cell receptor beta chains below, sequenced in a study of blood T cells in healthy people across ages. A second roughly 6 to 11 cycle PCR used barcoded and J-beta primers. Using its own MiXCR run on the 5' RACE reads, TCRdb lists one record per CDR3 protein. The sample yields almost 800,000 distinct CDR3 sequences, about three fifths seen once. Source material: blood. The receptors were gathered from a man aged 30 to 45 in good health.

The chain links TRBV20-1 to TRBJ2-7; 9 bases are a match to TRBD2. V was clipped by 1 base and J by 5 bases; unmatched bases: 6. The germline V gene encodes CDR1 DFQATT and CDR2 SNEGSKA (reference sequence). The CDR3 length is 14 residues. CDR3 protein: CSARVAGVPNEQYF. CDR3 in DNA: TGCAGTGCTAGAGTAGCGGGAGTGCCCAACGAGCAGTACTTC.

This clonotype has more than one count but fewer than ten. This chain connects TRBV7-3 to TRBJ1-1; D unclear. CDR1 and CDR2 (germline): SGHTA, FQGTGA. Between the trimmed V and J ends, which lost 4 bases and 2 bases, there was a span of 17 bases. The CDR3 is 16 amino acids. For the CDR3, the DNA is TGTGCCAGCAGCTCCCACGCGGGTAGGGCCAACACTGAAGCTTTCTTT. Its translation is CASSSHAGRANTEAFF.

V and J are TRBV29-1 and TRBJ2-5; D gene unclear. The CDR3 covers 13 residues. Germline loops: CDR1 SQVTM, CDR2 ANQGSEA. Trimming removed 3 bases from V and 1 base from J, with 9 bases in between. DNA of the CDR3: TGCAGCGTTGAGTGGCATCTCCAAGAGACCCAGTACTTC. It encodes CSVEWHLQETQYF. Full variable domain (rest looked up from reference TRBV29-1 and TRBJ2-5): SAVISQKPSRDICQRGTSLTIQCQVDSQVTMMFWYRQQPGQSLTLIATANQGSEATYESGFVIDKFPISRPNLTFSTLTVSNMSPEDSSIYLCSVEWHLQETQYFGPGTRLLVL.

On this clonotype itself: A junction end diverges from the germline sequence, so it may reflect a read error. The chain uses TRBV18 and TRBJ2-5; 9 bases align to TRBD2. Germline CDR1 KGHSH, CDR2 LQKENI. There are 15 residues in the CDR3. CDR3 sequence reads: CASSPRTSVQETRYF. For the CDR3, the DNA is TGTGCCAGCTCACCCCGGACTAGCGTCCAAGAGACCCGGTACTTC.

This clonotype was recorded a few times. This chain connects TRBV7-2 to TRBJ2-5; D perhaps matches TRBD2 (5 bases). The germline V gene has CDR1 SGHTA and CDR2 FQGNSA. V lost 3 bases and J 4 bases, leaving 24 bases between the germline ends. The CDR3 has 18 amino acids. This CDR3 is CASSFYRASWLTGETQYF. As DNA, the CDR3 is TGTGCCAGCAGCTTTTATCGTGCTAGCTGGTTGACGGGAGAGACCCAGTACTTC.

The chain combines TRBV29-1 with TRBJ1-2; 9 nucleotides agree with TRBD1. This CDR3 is built from 13 residues. Trimming cost V 6 bases and J 8 bases; bases outside gene matches: 10. Germline V gene sequence: CDR1 SQVTM, CDR2 ANQGSEA. The CDR3: CSVPNRGLGGYTF. The CDR3 region has the DNA TGCAGCGTACCTAACAGGGGGCTGGGGGGCTACACCTTC.

In this sample, this clonotype turned up a few times. The chain is built from TRBV20-1 and TRBJ2-4; D tentatively fits TRBD1 or TRBD2 (5 bases each). The J call may not be correct, given that the DNA end is closer to TRBJ2-7. Looked up from germline, CDR1 is DFQATT and CDR2 is SNEGSKA (reference sequence). The CDR3 runs to 13 residues. The CDR3: CSAGTANPYEQYF. The CDR3 DNA reads TGCAGTGCGGGGACCGCAAATCCCTACGAGCAGTACTTC.

CDR3 protein: CAWSAMNYNEQFF. The CDR3 coding sequence is TGTGCCTGGAGTGCGATGAACTACAATGAGCAGTTCTTC. V usage is TRBV30 and J usage is TRBJ2-1; D not resolved. Germline-derived CDR1 and CDR2 are GTSNPN and SVGIG (reference sequence). V was pared by 1 base and J by 3 bases, with 7 bases between. The CDR3 has 13 amino acids.

V usage is TRBV7-9 and J usage is TRBJ2-5; TRBD2 is a possible D gene (6 bases). Germline V gene sequence: CDR1 SEHNR, CDR2 FQNEAQ (reference sequence). This CDR3 region has 18 residues. Trimming stripped 1 base from V and 11 bases from J, with 29 bases between. The DNA of the CDR3 is TGTGCCAGCAGCTTAGTACTAGCTATGTTCCCCTCCTACAATGAGCAGTACTTC. Residues: CASSLVLAMFPSYNEQYF. Complete variable domain (other parts from reference TRBV7-9 and TRBJ2-5): DTGVSQNPRHKITKRGQNVTFRCDPISEHNRLYWYRQTLGQGPEFLTYFQNEAQLEKSRLLSDRFSAERPKGSFSTLEIQRTEQGDSAMYLCASSLVLAMFPSYNEQYFGPGTRLLVL.

In its sample, this clonotype was seen once. The rearrangement joins TRBV12-3 or TRBV12-4 to TRBJ2-5, with 8 bases that match TRBD2. The DNA end is more similar to TRBJ2-7, so the J call may be wrong. The CDR3 has 14 residues. In DNA form, the CDR3 reads TGTGCCAGCAGTCCCATAGCGGGAAAGGACGAGCAGTACTTC. Protein product: CASSPIAGKDEQYF.

This clonotype was seen a handful of times. The rearrangement uses TRBV20-1 and TRBJ2-7; D not resolved. This CDR3 is 14 amino acids long. Looked up from germline, CDR1 is DFQATT and CDR2 is SNEGSKA (reference sequence). V lost 5 bases, J lost 3 bases, and 17 bases lay in between. This chain's CDR3 is CSAVNRRGRYEQYF. The DNA of the CDR3 is TGCAGTGCTGTGAACCGCAGAGGCCGCTACGAGCAGTACTTC.

This clonotype occurred once. The V and J genes are TRBV27 and TRBJ2-1, with D unclear. The CDR3 length is 15 residues. Trimming removed 3 bases from V and 4 bases from J, with 13 bases in between. Germline V CDR1 and CDR2: MNHEY, SMNVEV (reference sequence). CDR3 in DNA: TGTGCCAGCAGTTTCGAACCATTACGTTACAATGAGCAGTTCTTC. Protein sequence: CASSFEPLRYNEQFF.

The V gene is TRBV4-1, the J gene TRBJ2-7, with D unresolved. Germline V gene sequence: CDR1 MGHRA, CDR2 YSYEKL. V was pared by 1 base and J by 3 bases, with 19 bases between. This CDR3 has 17 residues. CDR3 protein: CASSQGFLTLPLYEQYF. DNA of the CDR3: TGCGCCAGCAGCCAAGGTTTTCTGACCTTACCCCTCTACGAGCAGTACTTC.

J is TRBJ2-7 and V is TRBV4-1, with a weak D call TRBD1 (5 bases). The V and J ends lost 0 bases and 7 bases respectively, with 10 bases between them. The germline V gene encodes CDR1 MGHRA and CDR2 YSYEKL. The CDR3 spans 13 residues. In DNA form, the CDR3 reads TGCGCCAGCAGCCAAGATGCGGACAATGAGCAGTACTTC. It translates to CASSQDADNEQYF.

This clonotype was detected once. The chain joins TRBV5-1 to TRBJ2-7, with 7 nucleotides matching TRBD1. Germline V gene sequence: CDR1 SGHRS, CDR2 YFSETQ. J gave up 3 bases and V 0 bases, and 3 bases lay outside the gene matches. The CDR3 is 14 residues long. The CDR3 nucleotides are TGCGCCAGCAGCTTGGCTACAGGGGTCTACGAGCAGTACTTC. It codes for CASSLATGVYEQYF.